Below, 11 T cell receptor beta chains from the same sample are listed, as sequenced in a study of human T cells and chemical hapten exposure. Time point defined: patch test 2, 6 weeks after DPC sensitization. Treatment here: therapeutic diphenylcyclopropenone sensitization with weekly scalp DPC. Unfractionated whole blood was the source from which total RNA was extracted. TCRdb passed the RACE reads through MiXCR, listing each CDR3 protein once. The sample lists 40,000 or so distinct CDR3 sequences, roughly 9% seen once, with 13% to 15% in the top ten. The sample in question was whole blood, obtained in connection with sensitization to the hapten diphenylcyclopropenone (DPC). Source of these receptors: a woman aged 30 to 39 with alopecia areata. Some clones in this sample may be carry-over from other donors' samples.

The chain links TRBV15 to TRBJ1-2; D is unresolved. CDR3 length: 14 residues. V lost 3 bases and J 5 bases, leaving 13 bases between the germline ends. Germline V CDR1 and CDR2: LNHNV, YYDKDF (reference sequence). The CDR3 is CATSRGIGEYGYTF. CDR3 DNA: TGTGCCACCAGCAGGGGGATCGGGGAATATGGCTACACCTTC.

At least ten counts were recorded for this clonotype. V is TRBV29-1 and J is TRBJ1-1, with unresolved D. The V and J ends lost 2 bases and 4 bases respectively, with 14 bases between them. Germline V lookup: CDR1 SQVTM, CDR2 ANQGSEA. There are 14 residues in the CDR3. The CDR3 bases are TGCAGCGTTGAAAGCGACTATGGGATCACTGAAGCTTTCTTT. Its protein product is CSVESDYGITEAFF.

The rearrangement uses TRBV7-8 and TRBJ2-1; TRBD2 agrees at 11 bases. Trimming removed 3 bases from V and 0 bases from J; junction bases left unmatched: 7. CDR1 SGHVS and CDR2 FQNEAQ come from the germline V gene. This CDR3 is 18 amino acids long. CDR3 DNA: TGTGCCAGCAGCTTTCAGCTAGCGGGGGGACACTCCTACAATGAGCAGTTCTTC. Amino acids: CASSFQLAGGHSYNEQFF.

The CDR3 is CASSYIQGQITDTQYF. The CDR3 coding sequence is TGCGCCAGCAGCTACATCCAGGGACAGATCACAGATACGCAGTATTTT. The chain combines TRBV4-3 with TRBJ2-3; 7 bases line up with TRBD1. Germline trimming cut 5 bases from V and 2 bases from J; bases unmatched to any gene: 10. The CDR3 is 16 residues long. Per the germline V gene, CDR1 is LGHNA and CDR2 is YSLEER.

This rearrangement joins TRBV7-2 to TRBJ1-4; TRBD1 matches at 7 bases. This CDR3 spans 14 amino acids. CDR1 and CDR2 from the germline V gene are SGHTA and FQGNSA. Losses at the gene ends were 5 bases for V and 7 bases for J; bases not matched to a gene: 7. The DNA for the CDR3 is TGTGCCAGCAGCATCAGACAGGGAGGTGAAAAACTGTTTTTT. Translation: CASSIRQGGEKLFF.

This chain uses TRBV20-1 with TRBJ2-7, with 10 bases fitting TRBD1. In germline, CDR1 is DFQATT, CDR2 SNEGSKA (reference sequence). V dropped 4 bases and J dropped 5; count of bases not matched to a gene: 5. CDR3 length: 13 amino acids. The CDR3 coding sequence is TGCAGTGCTACAAGACAGGGGGCCGACGAGCAGTACTTC. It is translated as CSATRQGADEQYF.

In DNA form, the CDR3 reads TGTGCCAGCAGCCCGTTTATGGAGAATGAAAAACTGTTTTTT. It specifies CASSPFMENEKLFF. The chain couples TRBV14 to TRBJ1-4; no reliable D call. Trimming stripped 4 bases from V and 5 bases from J, with 11 bases between. Looked up from germline, CDR1 is SGHDN and CDR2 is FVKESK. This CDR3 is 14 amino acids long.

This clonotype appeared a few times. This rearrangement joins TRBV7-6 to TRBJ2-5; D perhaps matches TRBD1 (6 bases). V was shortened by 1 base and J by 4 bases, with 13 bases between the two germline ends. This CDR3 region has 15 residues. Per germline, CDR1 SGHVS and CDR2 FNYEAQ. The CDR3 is CASSLEYTGLETQYF. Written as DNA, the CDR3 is TGTGCCAGCAGCTTAGAATATACAGGGCTAGAGACCCAGTACTTC.

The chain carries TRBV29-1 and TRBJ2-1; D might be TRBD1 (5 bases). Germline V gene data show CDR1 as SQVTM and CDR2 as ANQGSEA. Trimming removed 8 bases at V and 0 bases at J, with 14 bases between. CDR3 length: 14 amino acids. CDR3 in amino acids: CSFPQGNSYNEQFF. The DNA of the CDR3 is TGCAGCTTTCCCCAGGGAAACTCCTACAATGAGCAGTTCTTC.

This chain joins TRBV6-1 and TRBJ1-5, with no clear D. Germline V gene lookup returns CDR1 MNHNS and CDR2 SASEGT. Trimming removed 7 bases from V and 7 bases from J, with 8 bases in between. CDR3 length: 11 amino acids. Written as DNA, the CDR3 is TGTGCCAGCAATGGGAAGCAGCCCCAGCATTTT. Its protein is CASNGKQPQHF.

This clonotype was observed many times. This chain's CDR3 is CASSQVTDTQYF. The CDR3 nucleotides read TGTGCCAGCAGTCAGGTCACAGATACGCAGTATTTT. V usage is TRBV12-3 or TRBV12-4 and J usage is TRBJ2-3, with no clear D. The length of the CDR3 is 12 residues. V gave up 5 bases and J gave up 2 bases, with 5 bases separating them.